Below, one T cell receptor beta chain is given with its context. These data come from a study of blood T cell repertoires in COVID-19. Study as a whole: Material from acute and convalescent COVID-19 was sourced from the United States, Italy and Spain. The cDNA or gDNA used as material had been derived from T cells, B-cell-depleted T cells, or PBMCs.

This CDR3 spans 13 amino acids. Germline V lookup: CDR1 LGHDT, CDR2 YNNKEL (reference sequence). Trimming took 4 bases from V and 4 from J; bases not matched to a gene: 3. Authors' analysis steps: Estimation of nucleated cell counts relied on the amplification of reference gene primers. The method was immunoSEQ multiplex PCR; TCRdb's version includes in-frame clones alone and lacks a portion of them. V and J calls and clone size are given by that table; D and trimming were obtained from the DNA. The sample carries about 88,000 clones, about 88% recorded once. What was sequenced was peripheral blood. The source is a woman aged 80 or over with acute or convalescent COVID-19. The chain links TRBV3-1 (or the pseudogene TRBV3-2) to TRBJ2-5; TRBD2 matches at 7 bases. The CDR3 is CASSLLALETQYF. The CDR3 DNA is TGTGCCAGCAGCCTACTAGCGTTAGAGACCCAGTACTTC.